Here is one TCR beta chain with its context. A single count supports this clone. Its antigen is not yet known. The input lacks base qualities; no much larger clone sits a single base away. From V the trimming removes 5 bases and from J it removes 2 bases, while the gene matches leave 1 base of the junction unaccounted for. From the cysteine up to the phenylalanine, the CDR3 has a length of 15 residues. The entry retains the CDR3 DNA only, 45 bases that are in frame from base 1. The CDR1 and CDR2 encoded by the germline V gene are MNHNS and SASEGT. This entry is derived from a study of cytomegalovirus exposure and HLA in healthy donors (dated 2017 in TCRdb). About the full investigation: According to an earlier analysis of around 600 of the donors, 200 million or so T cells yielded 100 million or so unique TCR beta sequences and roughly 280 Gb of sequence data. Donor age, sex, ethnicity and CMV serostatus were compiled together with the repertoire data. To predict cytomegalovirus infection status, the study combined high-throughput TCR immunosequencing, statistical association of individual TCRs with disease status, and machine learning. Both class I and class II loci were covered by HLA typing, at four-digit resolution. Among about 360 genotyped donors of the cohort, an average of about 240,000 unique TCR beta nucleotide sequences were sequenced per donor, about a sixth of them non-productive. About 5 DR-DQ haplotypes were handled as single units for association and clustering, since linkage in the cohort was strong. A later genetic analysis used genome-wide SNP genotypes for 398 of the 666 donors, treating that subset as a discovery cohort. All discovery cohort repertoires had been generated using a single sequencing platform. The aim of the study was to test whether cataloging public T cell receptors could identify signatures of past pathogen exposure. Rather than using new phenotypic data, the later analysis identified candidate immune exposures from TCR beta sequences and from how often those sequences occurred across donors. The number of typed donors differed by locus: roughly 629-640 for A, B, C, DRB1 and DQB1; 500 to 550 for DQA1; approximately 610 for DPA1; and some 470 for DPB1. In an earlier analysis of roughly 600 of the donors, high-throughput TCR beta sequencing was used to judge whether each TCR beta V gene segment behaved as functional or pseudogenic. The study profiled the T cell repertoires of more than 500 subjects by immunosequencing and related them to cytomegalovirus serostatus. A later analysis re-examined previously published TCR beta repertoires from more than 600 donors and added high-resolution HLA genotyping to investigate patterns of TCR occurrence. The genetic ancestry cluster associated with self-reported Caucasian donors included around four fifths of the approximately 400 genotyped donors. A separate validation cohort of over a hundred different subjects was used in addition to the 666-subject first cohort. Approximately 300 gigabases of sequencing data and approximately 92 million unique TCR sequences made up an early release that covered approximately 620 HLA-typed donors.

General study outcomes and caveats: Most CMV-associated TCR beta chains appeared to be HLA-restricted in a later analysis, and the HLA associations seemed to be driven largely by CMV exposure. In an earlier analysis of fewer than 700 of the donors, most TCR beta V segments appeared in productive rearrangements about 90% or about 30% of the time, broadly matching IMGT annotations. In this cohort, only TCR beta chains were sequenced, and detectable features were limited by the absence of alpha or paired-chain data. For the cohort, immune exposure information was limited to CMV serostatus. The study gave a list of some 150 TCR beta chains associated with cytomegalovirus. According to a later analysis, TCR association rates differed among HLA loci, with DRB1 alleles showing the most associated TCRs and HLA-C alleles showing the fewest. Some IMGT-functional V segments, including TRBV6-2 and TRBV6-3, could not be told apart with the 87-base-pair reads, so those segments were excluded. The presence/absence analyses assumed that sequencing depth was roughly uniform across donors, and that assumption may not be true. The classifier was reported to diagnose cytomegalovirus status with high specificity and sensitivity in both the original cohort and the validation cohort. The authors suggested that the approach could potentially be generalized to other disease states and immunological phenotypes. In a later analysis, HLA-associated TCR beta chains were found to be more clonally expanded and to have lower generation probabilities than equally common non-associated chains. Compared with the 666-donor mean, donors in an Asian-associated ancestry cluster had fewer N-insertions in productive TCRs, according to a later genetic analysis. A further reported finding was that TCR beta sequences accurately predicted the HLA-A and HLA-B alleles for most subjects in the first cohort. When HLA alleles, especially DR and DQ, strongly co-occurred, attributing TCR associations to individual alleles was difficult. The sequencing pipeline was judged likely to have produced a cluster of highly shared sequence variants as a technical artifact. In a later analysis, several top co-occurrence clusters were reported to appear linked to parvovirus B19, influenza, CMV and Epstein-Barr virus. Linkage disequilibrium might explain the correlated functional status among segregating V segments, but an unknown experimental factor could not be ruled out. Because HLA typing was missing for some donors at each locus, association tests included only the typed subset. A later analysis associated some 17,000 TCR beta sequences with specific HLA alleles at a false discovery rate of 0.05. Because counts were too low, some 17 rarely observed V segments, including chromosome 9 orphons, were left out of the earlier analysis of 500 to 750 of the donors. Across donors, most TCR sequences were observed very rarely, whereas some public TCRs were present in many individuals. Three of the identified cytomegalovirus-associated TCR beta chains were confirmed in vitro to be specific for cytomegalovirus antigens. V-gene and J-gene trimming of TCR beta chains was associated with a missense DCLRE1C variant in a later genetic analysis, and the association was replicated in an independent cohort.

The library was obtained by the immunoSEQ multiplex PCR assay. For the multiplex PCR, a mixture combining 60 forward primers for TCR Vbeta segments and 13 reverse primers for TCR Jbeta segments was used. Amplification of the CDR3 region of rearranged TCR beta genes was performed with a multiplex PCR assay on genomic DNA. Amplified TCR beta libraries were sequenced as 87-base-pair reads on the Illumina HiSeq System. As for the authors' bioinformatics: A later analysis counted tens of millions of unique TCR beta chains across the 500 to 850 repertoires, and approximately 11 million of these chains were shared by at least two donors. To remove PCR and sequencing errors, raw reads were error-corrected and collapsed into unique sequences using a nearest-neighbor algorithm that merged closely related sequences. V, D and J gene segments were assigned by aligning CDR3 sequences to IMGT reference sequences. For a sequence to be retained, at least a six-nucleotide match to both a V gene segment and a J gene segment was required. Rearrangements were classified as productive when the CDR3 lacked stop codons and remained in frame with V and J, and all other rearrangements were classified as non-productive. CDR3 was defined by IMGT convention, running from the second conserved V-encoded cysteine to the conserved J-encoded phenylalanine. The earlier analysis of about 590 of the donors excluded sequences that lacked an unambiguous match to a single V gene segment. An earlier analysis of a few hundred of the donors called V segments functional above 56.7% productive rearrangements and segregating when the between-donor standard deviation exceeded 5%. A statistical classification framework was built for diagnosing cytomegalovirus status from the catalog of TCR beta chain sequences. In a later analysis, TCR nucleotide sequences were compared against IMGT/GENE-DB human TR gene sequences so that V and J genes could be assigned. The TCRdist pipeline was used in a later analysis to assign CDR3 sequences and most-parsimonious VDJ recombination scenarios. In a later analysis, each TCR beta chain was defined by its CDR3 amino acid sequence together with its V-gene family, and reads lacking a unique V-gene family were excluded. To address suspected cross-contamination and a sequencing artifact, a later analysis removed roughly 580 highly shared, low-generation-probability nucleotide sequences. For each public chain, a later analysis derived a clonal expansion index from normalized ranks of inferred template counts within each repertoire. A later analysis computed generation probabilities with a VDJ recombination model fitted to out-of-frame rearrangements, and checked the results against IGoR. In a later analysis, TCR-TCR, TCR-HLA and TCR-CMV co-occurrence was scored with hypergeometric tests, and a repertoire-size bias correction was applied to TCR pairs. In a later analysis, false discovery rates were estimated by permuting HLA or CMV assignments 20 times. In a later analysis, co-occurring TCRs were grouped using DBSCAN, and TCRdist sequence similarity was added for clustering within HLA-allele-positive subsets. Repertoires with fewer than 30,000 or more than 120,000 public chains, plus five repertoires with anomalous nucleotide sharing, were excluded from co-occurrence clustering. The source is immuneACCESS, and TCRdb retained only in-frame sequences with V and J called. Part of the clones is not carried over; for the studies checked, unresolved V genes explain less than half of this, and the remainder is unexplained. V and J calls and clone size come straight from that table; D and trimming were deduced from the DNA. The sample table lists about 110,000 clones, 83% of them with a count of one. The ten largest clones add up to 6% to 7.5% of the sample.

In total, about 650 healthy bone marrow donors made up the cohort. At the time of sampling, all cohort members were nominally healthy, though unrecorded immune exposures were likely present. The donor tested CMV seronegative and was one of the 352 seronegative cohort members. Each donor provided a peripheral blood sample, and peripheral blood mononuclear cells were used for TCR beta sequencing. The Qiagen DNeasy Blood Extraction Kit was used to extract genomic DNA from the blood cell samples. The rearranged chain carries TRBV6-1 and TRBJ2-1; 12 junctional bases match TRBD2. This TCR came from a man aged 18 to 29 in good health and CMV-seronegative. The sequenced sample was PBMCs. This receptor has the CDR3 CASSRLAGAYNEQFF. In nucleotide form, the sequence is TGTGCCAGCAGTAGACTAGCGGGAGCCTACAATGAGCAGTTCTTC.